This T cell receptor (beta chain) was captured by sequencing in a study of Tregs in tolerant kidney transplant recipients. V was shortened by 0 bases and J by 14 bases, with 11 bases between the two germline ends. In germline, CDR1 is SGDLS, CDR2 YYNGEE. This CDR3 contains 12 residues. Note on this clone: As yet, its antigen is unknown.

Data came from immunoSEQ multiplex PCR; TCRdb stores just in-frame clones and leaves some out. The sample yields 200,000 to 300,000 clones, about 80% seen once. Study-wide findings and caveats: This study did not directly address biological reproducibility.

This clonotype was sampled from a human donor in good health. V usage is TRBV9 and J usage is TRBJ2-2, with D uncertain. Sequencing used CD4+ T cells from blood. The CDR3 DNA follows: TGTGCCAGCAGCGTAGAACCCGCGGTACTGTTTTTT. This codes for CASSVEPAVLFF. The whole variable domain, filled in from reference TRBV9 and TRBJ2-2, reads DSGVTQTPKHLITATGQRVTLRCSPRSGDLSVYWYQQSLDQGLQFLIQYYNGEERAKGNILERFSAQQFPDLHSELNLSSLELGDSALYFCASSVEPAVLFFGEGSRLTVL.